Each of the 24 T cell receptor beta chains below was sequenced from the same sample in a study of cytomegalovirus exposure and HLA in healthy donors. The PCR contained 60 Vbeta and 13 Jbeta primers. Sequenced by immunoSEQ multiplex PCR; TCRdb stores in-frame clones only, minus some. The sample has about 130,000 clones; roughly 80% are singletons. Sequenced material: PBMCs. The source of these receptors is a man aged 18 to 30 in good health and CMV-seropositive.

This clone appeared once. The J gene is TRBJ1-5, the V gene TRBV4-1; 7 positions match TRBD1. The junction had 3 bases not matched to a gene; V was cut back by 4 bases and J by 0 bases. Germline-derived CDR1 and CDR2 are MGHRA and YSYEKL. The length of the CDR3 is 15 residues. The CDR3 here is CASSLDRASNQPQHF. The CDR3 bases are TGCGCCAGCAGCCTCGACAGGGCTAGCAATCAGCCCCAGCATTTT.

The chain combines TRBV7-8 with TRBJ2-5, with D tentatively TRBD1 (6 bases). The DNA end lines up better with TRBJ2-7; the J call may be wrong. The germline gives CDR1 SGHVS, CDR2 FQNEAQ. The CDR3 has 16 residues. CDR3 nucleotides: TGTGCCAGCAGACTAGGGGCCGCAGGGGTCTCCTACGAGCAGTACTTC. Translating it yields CASRLGAAGVSYEQYF.

The chain has TRBV25-1 and TRBJ2-1, with D perhaps TRBD2 (5 bases). The CDR3 is 13 residues long. With 5 bases removed from V and 1 base from J, the gap between germline ends came to 6 bases. Per the germline V gene, CDR1 is MGHDK and CDR2 is SYGVNS. CDR3 DNA sequence: TGTGCCAGCAGTCCGGGATCCTACAATGAGCAGTTCTTC. This encodes CASSPGSYNEQFF.

This clone was observed a handful of times. The genes are TRBV7-9 and TRBJ2-3; D not resolved. Germline CDR1 and CDR2: SEHNR and FQNEAQ (reference sequence). V gave up 6 bases and J gave up 0 bases, with 16 bases separating them. The CDR3 length is 16 residues. The CDR3 spells CASSPRIIRSTDTQYF. The CDR3 region has the DNA TGTGCCAGCAGTCCTAGAATTATACGGAGCACAGATACGCAGTATTTT. The whole variable domain, remainder taken from reference TRBV7-9 and TRBJ2-3, is DTGVSQNPRHKITKRGQNVTFRCDPISEHNRLYWYRQTLGQGPEFLTYFQNEAQLEKSRLLSDRFSAERPKGSFSTLEIQRTEQGDSAMYLCASSPRIIRSTDTQYFGPGTRLTVL.

The chain combines TRBV7-2 with TRBJ2-3; maybe TRBD1 (5 bases). The CDR3 sequence is 16 residues long. From germline, CDR1 is SGHTA and CDR2 FQGNSA. Trimming removed 5 bases at V and 0 bases at J, with 15 bases between. The CDR3 DNA is TGTGCCAGCAGCGCGACAGAAACTTTTAGCACAGATACGCAGTATTTT. It is translated as CASSATETFSTDTQYF.

The chain employs TRBV2 and TRBJ2-3, with 9 nucleotides matching TRBD2. Trimming took 11 bases from V and 3 from J; bases not matched to a gene: 15. Per the germline V gene, CDR1 is SNHLY and CDR2 is FYNNEI. The CDR3 is 16 residues long. CDR3 DNA: TGTGCCTGCGACTGGGCTAGCGGGAATAGGACAGATACGCAGTATTTT. It yields the protein CACDWASGNRTDTQYF.

In its sample, this clone was seen once. One junction end does not reproduce the germline sequence, and a read error may be involved. The chain combines TRBV7-9 with TRBJ2-2; possible D gene TRBD2, 5 bases. Germline V CDR1 and CDR2: SEHNR, FQNEAQ (reference sequence). This CDR3 has 16 residues. This CDR3 is CSSSLIRLNPTGELFF. The CDR3 DNA reads as TGTTCCAGCAGCTTAATTAGACTAAACCCAACCGGGGAGCTGTTTTTT.

V usage is TRBV5-6 and J usage is TRBJ1-1; TRBD1 aligns across 7 bases. Germline CDR1 SGHDT, CDR2 YYEEEE. Trimming cost V 0 bases and J 0 bases; bases outside gene matches: 5. The CDR3 is made up of 16 amino acids. The CDR3 region has the DNA TGTGCCAGCAGCTTGGTTAGCGACAGGGTGAACACTGAAGCTTTCTTT. It specifies CASSLVSDRVNTEAFF.

Only a few counts were recorded for this clone. CDR3 sequence: CASSTAGTEYEQYF. The DNA of the CDR3 is TGTGCCAGCAGTACTGCCGGGACAGAATACGAGCAGTACTTC. J is TRBJ2-7 and V is TRBV6-6; TRBD1 matches 7 bases. Germline loops: CDR1 MNHNY, CDR2 SVGAGI (reference sequence). There are 14 residues in the CDR3. V lost 5 bases, J lost 4 bases, and 8 bases stayed unmatched.

V and J are TRBV11-2 and TRBJ2-5; 12 positions agree with TRBD1. This CDR3 has 16 amino acids. The V gene end was trimmed by 5 bases and the J gene end by 1 base; junction bases not matched to a gene: 5. Germline V gene lookup returns CDR1 SGHAT and CDR2 FQNNGV. The DNA of the CDR3 is TGTGCCAGCAGCCCTGGGACAGGGGGCCCCCAAGAGACCCAGTACTTC. Translation gives CASSPGTGGPQETQYF.

The chain joins TRBV10-3 to TRBJ2-5; the match to TRBD1 covers 9 bases. CDR1 is ENHRY and CDR2 is SYGVKD in the germline V gene. The CDR3 totals 15 residues. The V gene end was trimmed by 3 bases and the J gene end by 5 bases; junction bases not matched to a gene: 7. The CDR3 spells CAISDIGDRVETQYF. The CDR3 nucleotides are TGTGCCATCAGTGATATCGGGGACAGGGTCGAGACCCAGTACTTC.

J is TRBJ2-5 and V is TRBV6-1, with 7 bases aligning to TRBD1. The CDR3 extends over 15 amino acids. Germline loops: CDR1 MNHNS, CDR2 SASEGT. The V and J ends lost 2 bases and 5 bases, in that order; junction bases with no gene match: 8. The CDR3 region has the DNA TGTGCCAGCAGTGAAATTAGTACCAGGGGGGAGACCCAGTACTTC. Encoded protein: CASSEISTRGETQYF.

Of note for this clone: The sample contains more than one DNA sequence encoding this CDR3. The rearrangement links TRBV6-5 to TRBJ1-2; 7 positions match TRBD1. The CDR3 extends over 13 amino acids. Germline V gene lookup returns CDR1 MNHEY and CDR2 SVGAGI. V lost 6 bases and J lost 2; bases outside the gene matches: 3. In nucleotides, the CDR3 is TGTGCCAGCAGCGGACAGGACAACTATGGCTACACCTTC. It is translated as CASSGQDNYGYTF.

This clone was observed a few times. V gene TRBV5-1 combines with J gene TRBJ1-1, with a tentative D call TRBD1 (5 bases). Germline assignment: CDR1 SGHRS and CDR2 YFSETQ. This CDR3 has 14 residues. Trimming removed 0 bases from V and 8 bases from J, with 14 bases in between. The CDR3 loop is CASSLDTAGGEAFF. The CDR3 nucleotides are TGCGCCAGCAGCTTGGACACGGCCGGGGGGGAAGCTTTCTTT.

The chain has TRBV30 and TRBJ1-4; D ambiguous. The CDR3 is 15 amino acids. Between the trimmed V and J ends, which lost 2 bases and 6 bases, there was a span of 16 bases. CDR1 and CDR2 from the germline V gene are GTSNPN and SVGIG (reference sequence). The CDR3 spells CAWSPGSQADEKLFF. CDR3 coding DNA: TGTGCCTGGAGTCCTGGGAGCCAGGCGGATGAAAAACTGTTTTTT.

This chain uses TRBV10-3 with TRBJ1-5; TRBD1 agrees at 7 bases. CDR1 and CDR2 (germline): ENHRY, SYGVKD. The CDR3 length is 18 residues. V gave up 0 bases and J gave up 0 bases; unmatched junction bases: 8. The CDR3: CAISESMGGQYSNQPQHF. The CDR3 DNA is TGTGCCATCAGTGAGTCGATGGGGGGACAGTATAGCAATCAGCCCCAGCATTTT.

The chain uses TRBV5-1 and TRBJ2-1; a weak D match, TRBD2 (6 bases). The CDR3 loop spans 16 amino acids. Germline CDR1 reads SGHRS; CDR2 reads YFSETQ. Trimming shortened V by 2 bases and J by 10 bases, and 22 bases separated the two germline ends. The CDR3 sequence: CASSFTPDRTAGEQFF. The CDR3 coding sequence is TGCGCCAGCAGCTTTACGCCGGATCGCACGGCGGGGGAGCAGTTCTTC.

This clone has just one count. This chain joins TRBV30 and TRBJ1-1, with 9 bases that match TRBD1. The germline CDR1 and CDR2 sequences are GTSNPN and SVGIG (reference sequence). There are 14 residues in the CDR3. The junction had 7 bases not matched to a gene; V was cut back by 3 bases and J by 5 bases. The DNA of the CDR3 is TGTGCCTGGAGAGGGGGACAGGGAAAAACTGAAGCTTTCTTT. It specifies CAWRGGQGKTEAFF.

V usage is TRBV5-6 and J usage is TRBJ1-1, with a weak D call TRBD1 (5 bases). The CDR3 is made up of 16 amino acids. Trimming removed 3 bases from V and 2 bases from J, with 17 bases in between. Per the germline V gene, CDR1 is SGHDT and CDR2 is YYEEEE. The CDR3 protein is CASSSGHSMVNTEAFF. CDR3 nucleotide sequence: TGTGCCAGCAGCTCTGGACACTCCATGGTTAACACTGAAGCTTTCTTT.

This chain uses TRBV6-5 with TRBJ2-5; the match to TRBD2 covers 8 bases. V lost 4 bases, J lost 3 bases, and 7 bases stayed unmatched. The CDR3 contains 15 residues. CDR1 and CDR2 (germline): MNHEY, SVGAGI. CDR3 bases: TGTGCCAGCAGTTTGAGCGGGGGATTTGAAGAGACCCAGTACTTC. This encodes CASSLSGGFEETQYF.

The V and J genes are TRBV7-2 and TRBJ2-2, with 8 bases lining up with TRBD2. Losses at the gene ends were 0 bases for V and 7 bases for J; bases not matched to a gene: 13. The CDR3 has 18 residues. Germline V gives CDR1 SGHTA, CDR2 FQGNSA. The CDR3 sequence: CASSLAFAGGPRDGELFF. The CDR3 nucleotides are TGTGCCAGCAGCTTAGCTTTCGCGGGGGGCCCGAGGGACGGGGAGCTGTTTTTT.

The V call is TRBV7-9, the J call TRBJ1-2, with unresolved D. This CDR3 has 16 residues. Germline V gene data show CDR1 as SEHNR and CDR2 as FQNEAQ (reference sequence). V lost 2 bases, J lost 4 bases, and 17 bases lay in between. The CDR3 DNA is TGTGCCAGCAGCTTATCCGAAAAGGAATCTAGCTATGGCTACACCTTC. Translating gives CASSLSEKESSYGYTF.

This clone turned up a few times. The chain joins TRBV29-1 to TRBJ1-1; 8 bases align to TRBD1. Germline V gene lookup returns CDR1 SQVTM and CDR2 ANQGSEA. This CDR3 region has 14 residues. V shed 4 bases, J shed 5 bases, and the junction held 9 bases outside the gene matches. The CDR3 loop is CSVGLRGPWTEAFF. The CDR3 nucleotides read TGCAGCGTTGGCCTCAGGGGGCCATGGACTGAAGCTTTCTTT.

J is TRBJ2-7 and V is TRBV7-2; 7 bases fit TRBD1. This CDR3 region has 13 residues. From germline, CDR1 is SGHTA and CDR2 FQGNSA. The trim removed 5 bases at V and 3 bases at J, leaving 4 bases unmatched. The DNA for the CDR3 is TGTGCCAGCAGCACAGACAGGGTCTACGAGCAGTACTTC. Translating gives CASSTDRVYEQYF.